A single sample gave rise to the 21 T cell receptor beta chains below, sequenced in a study of blood T cell repertoires in COVID-19. Repertoires were generated with immunoSEQ multiplex PCR, while TCRdb's copy carries only in-frame clones and drops some. The data contain approximately 160,000 clones, roughly 88% of them singletons. What was sequenced was peripheral blood. These TCRs come from a woman aged 60 to 75 with acute or convalescent COVID-19.

This chain connects TRBV7-9 to TRBJ1-1; 9 positions match TRBD1. The CDR3 covers 18 residues. The V and J ends lost 2 bases and 1 base, in that order; junction bases with no gene match: 11. Germline CDR1 reads SEHNR; CDR2 reads FQNEAQ (reference sequence). The CDR3 DNA reads as TGTGCCAGCAGCTTATTAGTACAGGGGGCAGGCGGGAACACTGAAGCTTTCTTT. It specifies CASSLLVQGAGGNTEAFF.

This chain connects TRBV19 to TRBJ2-7; 8 bases agree with TRBD1. The germline V gene encodes CDR1 LNHDA and CDR2 SQIVND (reference sequence). V shed 9 bases and J 4 bases; nucleotides not matched to a gene: 14. CDR3 length: 15 residues. For the CDR3, the DNA is TGTGCCAGCGATCCCGGGACAGGTGGGGGATACGAGCAGTACTTC. Its protein product is CASDPGTGGGYEQYF. Looking up the rest from reference TRBV19 and TRBJ2-7 gives the full variable domain: DGGITQSPKYLFRKEGQNVTLSCEQNLNHDAMYWYRQDPGQGLRLIYYSQIVNDFQKGDIAEGYSVSREKKESFPLTVTSAQKNPTAFYLCASDPGTGGGYEQYFGPGTRLTVT.

The V gene is TRBV19, the J gene TRBJ2-1; 10 bases fit TRBD1. Germline lookup yields CDR1 LNHDA and CDR2 SQIVND (reference sequence). This CDR3 contains 15 residues. V was clipped by 5 bases and J by 2 bases; unmatched bases: 3. The CDR3, as DNA: TGTGCCAGTAGTCCGACAGGGGGCACCTACAATGAGCAGTTCTTC. This codes for CASSPTGGTYNEQFF.

In nucleotides, the CDR3 is TGTGCCAGCAGTGAAATACAGAAGAACACCGGGGAGCTGTTTTTT. Translation gives CASSEIQKNTGELFF. The chain carries TRBV2 and TRBJ2-2; D is undetermined. The CDR3 is 15 amino acids. V lost 2 bases and J 1 base, leaving 8 bases between the germline ends. Germline V lookup: CDR1 SNHLY, CDR2 FYNNEI. Combining the CDR3 with reference TRBV2 and TRBJ2-2 gives the whole variable domain EPEVTQTPSHQVTQMGQEVILRCVPISNHLYFYWYRQILGQKVEFLVSFYNNEISEKSEIFDDQFSVERPDGSNFTLKIRSTKLEDSAMYFCASSEIQKNTGELFFGEGSRLTVL.

The gene calls are TRBV27 and TRBJ1-4, with 10 bases fitting TRBD1. Trimming took 2 bases from V and 7 from J; bases not matched to a gene: 22. The CDR3 runs 21 residues. The germline V gene encodes CDR1 MNHEY and CDR2 SMNVEV (reference sequence). As DNA, the CDR3 is TGTGCCAGCAGTTTACTGAAAGGGGGCCGGGGACAGGGGCGACTAAGTGAAAAACTGTTTTTT. Translating gives CASSLLKGGRGQGRLSEKLFF.

The V gene is TRBV28, the J gene TRBJ2-1; 15 nucleotides agree with TRBD2. The CDR3 spans 19 residues. Germline trimming cut 7 bases from V and 0 bases from J; bases unmatched to any gene: 10. Looked up from germline, CDR1 is MDHEN and CDR2 is SYDVKM. The CDR3 nucleotides are TGTGCCAGCACCTCGGGACTAGCGGGGGGTCCGAGCTCCTACAATGAGCAGTTCTTC. This gives the protein CASTSGLAGGPSSYNEQFF.

CDR3 protein: CASSGLAGGYTDTQYF. Here the CDR3 DNA reads TGTGCCAGCAGCGGACTAGCGGGGGGGTACACAGATACGCAGTATTTT. The V call is TRBV9, the J call TRBJ2-3; 14 positions match TRBD2. CDR3 size: 16 residues. The germline V gene encodes CDR1 SGDLS and CDR2 YYNGEE. The trim removed 3 bases at V and 2 bases at J, leaving 2 bases unmatched.

The chain links TRBV9 to TRBJ1-2; TRBD1 matches at 9 bases. The CDR3 contains 13 residues. J was trimmed by 5 bases and V by 3 bases; bases with no gene match: 2. Germline CDR1 and CDR2: SGDLS and YYNGEE. The CDR3 protein is CASSADRGYGYTF. As DNA, the CDR3 is TGTGCCAGCAGCGCAGACAGGGGGTATGGCTACACCTTC.

In nucleotides, the CDR3 is TGCGCCAGCAGTGAGTCCGGGGGTCGCACAGATACGCAGTATTTT. This sequence encodes CASSESGGRTDTQYF. The V and J genes are TRBV10-1 and TRBJ2-3, with a weak D call TRBD2 (6 bases). The CDR3 spans 15 residues. Germline V gene sequence: CDR1 WNHNN, CDR2 SYGVQD (reference sequence). V was shortened by 0 bases and J by 1 base, with 8 bases between the two germline ends.

The rearrangement links TRBV6-2 or TRBV6-3 to TRBJ1-1; possible D gene TRBD1, 5 bases. Germline values: CDR1 MNHEY, CDR2 SVGEGT. The ends were cut back, 6 bases at V and 8 bases at J, with 19 bases in the middle. CDR3 length: 14 residues. CDR3 nucleotides: TGTGCCAGCAGCCGTACCAGGGCCTACGTCGAAGCTTTCTTT. It translates to CASSRTRAYVEAFF.

The J gene is TRBJ2-7, the V gene TRBV6-6, with TRBD1 matching 11 bases. Germline V gene sequence: CDR1 MNHNY, CDR2 SVGAGI (reference sequence). This CDR3 is 17 amino acids long. Unmatched junction bases numbered 11, after V lost 5 bases and J lost 2 bases. This chain's CDR3 is CASSPRTGGSPAYEQYF. CDR3 DNA sequence: TGTGCCAGCAGTCCCCGGACAGGGGGCTCTCCAGCCTACGAGCAGTACTTC.

Only one count was recorded for this clone. The chain joins TRBV6-2 or TRBV6-3 to TRBJ2-3; TRBD1 is a possible D gene (6 bases). The CDR3 consists of 14 residues. V was trimmed by 4 bases and J by 4 bases, leaving 12 bases between them. CDR1 and CDR2 from the germline V gene are MNHEY and SVGEGT. In nucleotides, the CDR3 is TGTGCCAGCAGTTGGGGACAATTTCCAGATACGCAGTATTTT. Translated: CASSWGQFPDTQYF.

The J gene is TRBJ1-2, the V gene TRBV3-1 (or the pseudogene TRBV3-2), with D perhaps TRBD1 (5 bases). CDR1 LGHDT and CDR2 YNNKEL come from the germline V gene (reference sequence). V lost 6 bases and J 3 bases, leaving 17 bases between the germline ends. The CDR3 is 15 amino acids. CDR3 in DNA: TGTGCCAGCAGTCTCAAGGGCGCCAGGGACTATGGCTACACCTTC. Amino acid sequence: CASSLKGARDYGYTF.

V is TRBV10-3 and J is TRBJ1-1, with 7 nucleotides matching TRBD1. Trimming at V came to 3 bases and at J to 1 base, leaving 5 bases not matched to a gene. Germline V gene sequence: CDR1 ENHRY, CDR2 SYGVKD. This CDR3 is 15 amino acids long. CDR3 bases: TGTGCCATCAGTGAACAAGGGGGCGCGAACACTGAAGCTTTCTTT. It codes for CAISEQGGANTEAFF.

The CDR3 protein is CASSQSSNQPQHF. The CDR3, as DNA: TGTGCCAGCAGCCAAAGCAGCAATCAGCCCCAGCATTTT. The V call is TRBV5-8, the J call TRBJ1-5; unclear D gene. The length of the CDR3 is 13 residues. Trimming left V 4 bases short and J 1 base short, with 6 bases between. Looked up from germline, CDR1 is SGHTS and CDR2 is YDEGEE.

On this clone: The same CDR3 also results from other DNA sequences found in this sample. This chain uses TRBV12-3 or TRBV12-4 with TRBJ1-1; unclear D gene. CDR3 length: 11 amino acids. V lost 5 bases and J lost 4, with 5 bases in between. The CDR3: CASSRSTEAFF. The CDR3 DNA follows: TGTGCCAGCAGTCGGTCCACTGAAGCTTTCTTT.

The rearrangement uses TRBV3-1 (or the pseudogene TRBV3-2) and TRBJ2-1, with TRBD2 matching 12 bases. Germline loops: CDR1 LGHDT, CDR2 YNNKEL (reference sequence). This CDR3 has 20 residues. Trimming at V came to 3 bases and at J to 7 bases, leaving 19 bases not matched to a gene. The CDR3 loop reads CASSHAPGGLAGGPGNEQFF. The CDR3 DNA reads TGTGCCAGCAGCCATGCCCCCGGTGGGCTAGCGGGGGGGCCTGGGAATGAGCAGTTCTTC.

Turning to this clone: Distinct nucleotide sequences in the sample also encode this CDR3. This sequence joins TRBV11-2 and TRBJ1-3; D is perhaps TRBD1 (6 bases). Trimming shortened V by 5 bases and J by 2 bases, and 10 bases separated the two germline ends. CDR1 is SGHAT, CDR2 FQNNGV, per germline. The CDR3 is 14 amino acids. The CDR3 loop reads CASSTNRAGNTIYF. CDR3 nucleotide sequence: TGTGCCAGCAGCACTAACAGGGCTGGAAACACCATATATTTT.

J is TRBJ1-1 and V is TRBV7-9, with D uncertain. From germline, CDR1 is SEHNR and CDR2 FQNEAQ (reference sequence). CDR3 size: 12 residues. V was trimmed by 2 bases and J by 8 bases, leaving 9 bases between them. CDR3 nucleotides: TGTGCCAGCAGCTTAAGAACAGTCGAAGCTTTCTTT. It translates to CASSLRTVEAFF.

Points on this clone: Because it lacks the conserved phenylalanine or tryptophan at the end, this CDR3 is likely a read error. The DNA is left out, because the CDR3 cannot be placed on it with certainty; the CDR3 is given as TCRdb lists it. The chain is built from TRBV9 and TRBJ1-4. Germline V gene lookup returns CDR1 SGDLS and CDR2 YYNGEE. Termini included, the CDR3 measures 11 amino acids. CDR3 loop: CASSFLPGGAG.

This chain connects TRBV24-1 to TRBJ2-1, with 12 bases lining up with TRBD2. The germline CDR1 and CDR2 sequences are KGHDR and SFDVKD. The CDR3 runs to 16 residues. The V and J ends lost 4 bases and 6 bases, in that order; junction bases with no gene match: 6. The CDR3 loop is CATSDYTSGGRNEQFF. As DNA, the CDR3 is TGTGCCACCAGTGACTATACTAGCGGGGGGCGCAATGAGCAGTTCTTC.